This T cell receptor beta chain was captured in a study of T cell repertoires in ileal Crohn's disease. Comment on this clone: The antigen is unknown.

Time point reported: neoterminal ileum biopsy at postoperative endoscopy, about 6 months after surgery. Patients were adults with ileal or ileocolonic Crohn's disease needing resection. Germline CDR1 and CDR2: LGHNA and YNFKEQ. This CDR3 is 15 amino acids long. V was trimmed by 0 bases and J by 4 bases, leaving 12 bases between them. Whole-study results and caveats: All patients with clonality above 26.8% had endoscopic recurrence.

Measured with immunoSEQ multiplex PCR; TCRdb has only the in-frame clones, and not every one. Of 700 or so clones in the sample, just over 90% are singletons; the top ten hold roughly 15%. Sequenced input: ileal tissue. This chain links TRBV4-2 with TRBJ1-2; D uncertain. The TCR comes from an adult with Crohn's disease. CDR3 region: CASSQDLAESYGYTF. CDR3 coding DNA: TGTGCCAGCAGCCAAGATTTAGCAGAAAGCTATGGCTACACCTTC.